These 25 T cell receptor beta chains share one sample of origin, sequenced in a study of blood T cell repertoires in COVID-19. Repertoires were generated with immunoSEQ multiplex PCR, while TCRdb's copy carries only in-frame clones and drops some. The sample includes under 95,000 clones, under 85% seen only once; the top ten take more than 2%. The material sequenced was peripheral blood. These receptors all come from a woman in her seventies with acute or convalescent COVID-19.

This chain links TRBV6-5 with TRBJ2-5; perhaps TRBD1 as D (6 bases). The length of the CDR3 is 14 residues. V lost 5 bases, J lost 3 bases, and 13 bases lay in between. Germline V gene data show CDR1 as MNHEY and CDR2 as SVGAGI. The CDR3 DNA reads TGTGCCAGCAGTAATACACAGGGTGAAGAGACCCAGTACTTC. It specifies CASSNTQGEETQYF.

V usage is TRBV20-1 and J usage is TRBJ2-5; 10 bases fit TRBD2. The germline V gene has CDR1 DFQATT and CDR2 SNEGSKA (reference sequence). The J segment lost 3 bases and the V segment lost 3 bases, leaving 7 bases of the junction unmatched. The CDR3 extends over 15 amino acids. CDR3 sequence reads: CSASPGTSEEETQYF. For the CDR3, the DNA is TGCAGTGCTAGTCCCGGGACTAGCGAGGAAGAGACCCAGTACTTC.

The chain is built from TRBV4-2 and TRBJ1-4; the match to TRBD1 covers 9 bases. J was trimmed by 8 bases and V by 4 bases; bases with no gene match: 2. The CDR3 runs 13 residues. The V gene's germline CDR1 is LGHNA and CDR2 YNFKEQ. The CDR3 sequence is CASSRTGEEKLFF. DNA of the CDR3: TGTGCCAGCAGCCGGACAGGGGAAGAAAAACTGTTTTTT.

This clone was seen a handful of times. The chain joins TRBV10-3 to TRBJ1-1; a weak D match, TRBD1 (5 bases). The CDR3 spans 15 residues. The V gene's germline CDR1 is ENHRY and CDR2 SYGVKD. The germline V and J ends were trimmed by 3 bases and 1 base, with 12 bases remaining between them. Here the CDR3 DNA reads TGTGCCATCAGTGAATATCAGGGTGGGAACACTGAAGCTTTCTTT. It specifies CAISEYQGGNTEAFF.

The chain uses TRBV27 and TRBJ1-1; 8 positions match TRBD1. This CDR3 region has 21 residues. The germline CDR1 and CDR2 sequences are MNHEY and SMNVEV (reference sequence). The ends lost 5 bases at V and 1 base at J; junction bases unmatched: 24. The DNA for the CDR3 is TGTGCCAGCAGTAGATGGGGACAGGCGGCGAAGTGGGGACGCCCGAACACTGAAGCTTTCTTT. Translation: CASSRWGQAAKWGRPNTEAFF.

V is TRBV6-1 and J is TRBJ1-3; D perhaps matches TRBD1 (5 bases). Trimming pared 3 bases from V and 10 bases from J, leaving 16 bases between. This CDR3 has 14 amino acids. CDR1 and CDR2 (germline): MNHNS, SASEGT. CDR3 residues: CASSDTNPRGTIYF. In DNA form, the CDR3 reads TGTGCCAGCAGTGACACTAATCCCCGGGGGACCATATATTTT.

The chain carries TRBV2 and TRBJ1-6, with 8 bases matching TRBD1. Trimming removed 6 bases from V and 10 bases from J; junction bases left unmatched: 5. This CDR3 is built from 13 residues. Germline V gene lookup returns CDR1 SNHLY and CDR2 FYNNEI. The CDR3 nucleotides read TGTGCCAGCAGCGACAGGGGAGACTCACCCCTCCACTTT. Encoded protein: CASSDRGDSPLHF.

This clone was found once. J is TRBJ1-3 and V is TRBV28, with TRBD1 matching over 8 bases. The CDR3 runs to 14 residues. J was trimmed by 2 bases and V by 4 bases; bases with no gene match: 1. CDR1 and CDR2 (germline): MDHEN, SYDVKM. CDR3 nucleotides: TGTGCCAGCAGTTCGACAGGGGCTGGAAACACCATATATTTT. Translating it yields CASSSTGAGNTIYF. Full variable domain (missing parts from reference TRBV28 and TRBJ1-3): DVKVTQSSRYLVKRTGEKVFLECVQDMDHENMFWYRQDPGLGLRLIYFSYDVKMKEKGDIPEGYSVSREKKERFSLILESASTNQTSMYLCASSSTGAGNTIYFGEGSWLTVV.

This chain joins TRBV7-6 and TRBJ1-2; 9 bases are a match to TRBD1. V was pared by 3 bases and J by 6 bases, with 8 bases of the junction left unmatched. Germline V gene lookup returns CDR1 SGHVS and CDR2 FNYEAQ. There are 15 residues in the CDR3. CDR3 DNA sequence: TGTGCCAGCAGCTTTTCCGGGACAGGGTTCGATGGCTACACCTTC. It specifies CASSFSGTGFDGYTF.

The table lists this clone with a few counts. This chain links TRBV18 with TRBJ1-1, with D possibly being TRBD1 (6 bases). The germline V gene encodes CDR1 KGHSH and CDR2 LQKENI. The CDR3 is 12 residues long. The germline V and J ends were trimmed by 3 bases and 7 bases, with 9 bases remaining between them. This CDR3 is CASSPLDSEAFF. The DNA of the CDR3 is TGTGCCAGCTCACCCTTGGACAGTGAAGCTTTCTTT.

The chain carries TRBV27 and TRBJ1-4; 7 bases line up with TRBD1. The junction had 11 bases not matched to a gene; V was cut back by 10 bases and J by 6 bases. Per the germline V gene, CDR1 is MNHEY and CDR2 is SMNVEV (reference sequence). The CDR3 covers 14 residues. CDR3 nucleotide sequence: TGTGCCACCAAGGGGGCTGGCGGTGATGAAAAACTGTTTTTT. Translated: CATKGAGGDEKLFF.

The J gene is TRBJ1-4, the V gene TRBV19; 9 nucleotides line up with TRBD1. This CDR3 is built from 15 residues. Germline values: CDR1 LNHDA, CDR2 SQIVND (reference sequence). After removal of 1 base from V and 6 bases from J, the junction contained 3 bases not matched to a gene. The CDR3 loop is CASSIGGTGHEKLFF. CDR3 coding DNA: TGTGCCAGTAGTATAGGAGGGACAGGGCATGAAAAACTGTTTTTT.

V is TRBV24-1 and J is TRBJ2-5; no definite D call. The CDR3 loop spans 13 amino acids. Trimming removed 3 bases at V and 4 bases at J, with 8 bases between. Germline V gene sequence: CDR1 KGHDR, CDR2 SFDVKD. The CDR3, as DNA: TGTGCCACCAGTGATGCTTTAGCAGAGACCCAGTACTTC. Amino acids: CATSDALAETQYF.

The V call is TRBV29-1, the J call TRBJ2-3, with 10 bases that match TRBD2. V shed 1 base and J 3 bases; nucleotides not matched to a gene: 10. CDR3 length: 17 amino acids. Germline V gene sequence: CDR1 SQVTM, CDR2 ANQGSEA. This CDR3 is CSVEGSASGGGTDTQYF. DNA of the CDR3: TGCAGCGTTGAAGGGAGTGCCAGCGGGGGGGGGACAGATACGCAGTATTTT.

This clone was recorded once. For the CDR3, the DNA is TGTGCCACCAGCCCCCGAAGGTCAGATCGGGGGGGCGCTTTCTTT. Its protein product is CATSPRRSDRGGAFF. This chain connects TRBV15 to TRBJ1-1; D is perhaps TRBD1 (6 bases). The germline V and J ends were trimmed by 5 bases and 11 bases, with 24 bases remaining between them. Per germline, CDR1 LNHNV and CDR2 YYDKDF (reference sequence). The CDR3 loop spans 15 amino acids.

This sequence joins TRBV15 and TRBJ2-5; 9 nucleotides line up with TRBD1. The J segment lost 5 bases and the V segment lost 1 base, leaving 2 bases of the junction unmatched. The CDR3 contains 14 residues. The germline CDR1 and CDR2 sequences are LNHNV and YYDKDF (reference sequence). The CDR3 nucleotides are TGTGCCACCAGCAGAGGAGACAGGGGGGAGACCCAGTACTTC. Encoded protein: CATSRGDRGETQYF.

On this clone itself: Germline and junction disagree at one end, which may indicate a read error. The chain carries TRBV2 and TRBJ1-6; 7 nucleotides agree with TRBD1. The CDR3 is made up of 14 amino acids. Germline-derived CDR1 and CDR2 are SNHLY and FYNNEI. The DNA for the CDR3 is TGTGCCAGCAGGGAAGGGACAGCCTATTCACCCCTCCACTTT. It encodes CASREGTAYSPLHF.

The chain recombines TRBV5-4 with TRBJ1-4; unclear D gene. The CDR3 covers 13 residues. With 4 bases removed from V and 4 bases from J, the gap between germline ends came to 8 bases. Germline CDR1 SGHNT, CDR2 YYREEE (reference sequence). DNA of the CDR3: TGTGCCAGCAGCCTCGGGTTTAATGAAAAACTGTTTTTT. It translates to CASSLGFNEKLFF.

The chain combines TRBV4-1 with TRBJ2-7, with 15 bases that match TRBD2. From germline, CDR1 is MGHRA and CDR2 YSYEKL. This CDR3 region has 18 residues. After removal of 0 bases from V and 3 bases from J, the junction contained 6 bases not matched to a gene. Written as DNA, the CDR3 is TGCGCCAGCAGCCAAGATGGGACTAGCGGGGGGCATGACTACGAGCAGTACTTC. Translated, it gives CASSQDGTSGGHDYEQYF.

In this sample, this clone turned up a few times. The genes are TRBV5-1 and TRBJ1-1; D remains unclear. The CDR3 contains 15 residues. Germline lookup yields CDR1 SGHRS and CDR2 YFSETQ. Trimming removed 2 bases from V and 3 bases from J, with 14 bases in between. The CDR3 protein is CASSLKEPGHTEAFF. CDR3 DNA sequence: TGCGCCAGCAGCTTAAAGGAACCTGGGCACACTGAAGCTTTCTTT.

For this clone: This CDR3 is also generated by other DNA sequences in the sample. The chain has TRBV18 and TRBJ1-1; tentatively, D is TRBD1 (5 bases). CDR3 size: 13 residues. V was clipped by 6 bases and J by 2 bases, with 10 bases between them. Germline V CDR1 and CDR2: KGHSH, LQKENI. CDR3 sequence reads: CASSPTANTEAFF. The CDR3 bases are TGTGCCAGCTCCCCGACAGCAAACACTGAAGCTTTCTTT.

As to this clone: Other DNA variants within this sample encode the same CDR3. The chain combines TRBV5-1 with TRBJ2-5; D is perhaps TRBD1 (6 bases). Germline values: CDR1 SGHRS, CDR2 YFSETQ. The ends were cut back, 0 bases at V and 3 bases at J, with 9 bases in the middle. This CDR3 is built from 14 residues. CDR3 nucleotides: TGCGCCAGCAGCTTGGTAGGGGGAAAAGAGACCCAGTACTTC. Protein: CASSLVGGKETQYF.

The V call is TRBV5-1, the J call TRBJ2-3, with a tentative D call TRBD2 (6 bases). CDR3 length: 16 amino acids. Per the germline V gene, CDR1 is SGHRS and CDR2 is YFSETQ. With 0 bases removed from V and 3 bases from J, the gap between germline ends came to 14 bases. CDR3 coding DNA: TGCGCCAGCAGCTTGGCCCGGGACTTCTTGACAGATACGCAGTATTTT. The encoded protein is CASSLARDFLTDTQYF.

The chain joins TRBV10-3 to TRBJ1-1; 9 nucleotides match TRBD1. V was clipped by 9 bases and J by 3 bases; unmatched bases: 5. The germline CDR1 and CDR2 sequences are ENHRY and SYGVKD. The CDR3 has 13 residues. The CDR3 loop reads CAISDRGDTEAFF. DNA of the CDR3: TGTGCCATTTCGGACAGGGGTGACACTGAAGCTTTCTTT.

This rearrangement joins TRBV11-2 to TRBJ2-5, with 10 bases matching TRBD1. V trimming: 5 bases; J trimming: 2 bases; junction bases outside the gene matches: 5. The length of the CDR3 is 15 residues. Germline V gene sequence: CDR1 SGHAT, CDR2 FQNNGV. DNA of the CDR3: TGTGCCAGCAGCCTAGGGACAGGGGTTCAAGAGACCCAGTACTTC. This translates into CASSLGTGVQETQYF.